This TCR beta chain was sequenced during a study of early T cells in non-severe SARS-CoV-2 infection. Study summary: Whole-blood bulk RNA, unsorted, was sequenced, and chains were unpaired. Regarding the study as a whole: Matches to VDJdb favored anti-spike CD8 responses and missed private and CD4 specificities.

In this sample, this clonotype turned up a few times. The antigen is not known. Unique molecular identifier tags were affixed to discrete cDNA molecules. TCRdb recomputed calls from the 5' RACE reads with MiXCR, one row per CDR3 protein. The top ten clones hold about 7% of a sample with 45,000 to 50,000 distinct CDR3 sequences, 6.2% of them seen once. Sequencing used whole blood, obtained at baseline. The sequence derives from an adult who was a healthcare worker with PCR-confirmed SARS-CoV-2 infection or an uninfected control (not recorded which).

CDR3 amino acids: CASSFSPTGNSQPQHF. CDR3 DNA sequence: TGTGCCAGCAGCTTCTCCCCGACAGGAAACAGTCAGCCCCAGCATTTT. The rearrangement uses TRBV7-8 and TRBJ1-5, with TRBD1 as a possible D gene (6 bases). This CDR3 is 16 amino acids long. CDR1 is SGHVS and CDR2 is FQNEAQ in the germline V gene. V lost 3 bases and J lost 6, with 18 bases in between.